The entry below describes one TCR beta chain. The CDR3 consists of 16 residues. CDR1 and CDR2 (germline): SQVTM, ANQGSEA. The V and J ends lost 6 bases and 5 bases, in that order; junction bases with no gene match: 15. It was with a sample-barcoded 5' primer and a J-beta primer mix that a second PCR of roughly 6 to 12 cycles was run. TCRdb reprocessed the 5' RACE reads with MiXCR, giving one entry per CDR3 protein. The data contain about 970,000 distinct CDR3 sequences, 51% of them singletons. This record comes from a study of blood T cells in healthy people across ages. The specimen was blood. The chain recombines TRBV29-1 with TRBJ2-1; 8 bases fit TRBD2. The clonotype originates from a woman in her sixties or seventies in good health. CDR3 nucleotides: TGCAGCGTGAATCTACTAGCGGCCAAAAGCAACAATGAGCAGTTCTTC. Amino acids: CSVNLLAAKSNNEQFF.